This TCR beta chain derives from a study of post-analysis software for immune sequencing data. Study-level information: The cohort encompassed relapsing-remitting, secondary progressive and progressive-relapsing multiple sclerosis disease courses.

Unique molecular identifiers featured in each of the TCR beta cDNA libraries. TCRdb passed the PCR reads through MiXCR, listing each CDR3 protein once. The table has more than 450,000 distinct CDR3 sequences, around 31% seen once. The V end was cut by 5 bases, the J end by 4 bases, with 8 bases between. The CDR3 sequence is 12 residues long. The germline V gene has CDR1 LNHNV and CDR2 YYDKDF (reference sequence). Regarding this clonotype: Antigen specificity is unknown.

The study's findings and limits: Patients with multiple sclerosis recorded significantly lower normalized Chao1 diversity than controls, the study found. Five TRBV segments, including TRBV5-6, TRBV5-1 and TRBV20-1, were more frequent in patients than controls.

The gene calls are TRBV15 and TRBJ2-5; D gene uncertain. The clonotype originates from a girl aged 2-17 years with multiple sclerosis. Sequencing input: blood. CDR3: CATSAVRETQYF. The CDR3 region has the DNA TGTGCCACCAGCGCGGTCCGAGAGACCCAGTACTTC.